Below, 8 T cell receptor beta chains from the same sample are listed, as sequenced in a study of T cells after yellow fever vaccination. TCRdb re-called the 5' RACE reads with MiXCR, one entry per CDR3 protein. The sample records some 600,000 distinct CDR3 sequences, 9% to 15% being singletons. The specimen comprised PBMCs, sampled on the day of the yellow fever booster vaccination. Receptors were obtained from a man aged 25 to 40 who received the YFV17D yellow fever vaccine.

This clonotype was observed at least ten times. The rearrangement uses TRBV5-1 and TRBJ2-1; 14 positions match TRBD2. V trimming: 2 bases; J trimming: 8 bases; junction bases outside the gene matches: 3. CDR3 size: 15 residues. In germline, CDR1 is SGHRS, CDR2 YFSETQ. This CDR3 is CASSLGGLAGDEQFF. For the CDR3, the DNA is TGCGCCAGCAGCTTAGGGGGACTAGCGGGAGATGAGCAGTTCTTC.

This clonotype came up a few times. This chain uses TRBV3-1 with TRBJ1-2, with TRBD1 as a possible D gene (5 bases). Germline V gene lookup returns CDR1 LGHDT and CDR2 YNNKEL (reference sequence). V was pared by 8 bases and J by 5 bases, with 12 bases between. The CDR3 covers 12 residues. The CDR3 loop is CASRLAGYGYTF. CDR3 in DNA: TGTGCCAGCCGGCTCGCAGGGTATGGCTACACCTTC.

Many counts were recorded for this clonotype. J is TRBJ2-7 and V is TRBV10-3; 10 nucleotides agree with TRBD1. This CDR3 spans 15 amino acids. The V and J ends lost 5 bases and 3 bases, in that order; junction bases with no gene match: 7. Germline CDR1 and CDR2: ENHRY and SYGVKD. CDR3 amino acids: CAISQGGTGVYEQYF. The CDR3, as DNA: TGTGCCATCAGTCAGGGGGGGACAGGGGTCTACGAGCAGTACTTC.

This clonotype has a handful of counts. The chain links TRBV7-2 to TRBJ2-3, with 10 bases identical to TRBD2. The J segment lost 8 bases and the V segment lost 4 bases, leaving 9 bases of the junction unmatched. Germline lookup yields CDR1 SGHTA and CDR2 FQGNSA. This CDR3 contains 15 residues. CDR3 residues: CASSSPAGGPGTQYF. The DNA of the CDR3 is TGTGCCAGCAGCTCTCCAGCGGGAGGGCCCGGTACGCAGTATTTT.

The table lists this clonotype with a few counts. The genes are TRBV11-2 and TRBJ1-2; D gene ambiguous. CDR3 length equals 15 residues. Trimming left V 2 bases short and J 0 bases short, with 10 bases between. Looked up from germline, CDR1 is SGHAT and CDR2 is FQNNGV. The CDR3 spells CASSLSHSANYGYTF. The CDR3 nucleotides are TGTGCCAGCAGCTTATCGCACAGCGCTAACTATGGCTACACCTTC.

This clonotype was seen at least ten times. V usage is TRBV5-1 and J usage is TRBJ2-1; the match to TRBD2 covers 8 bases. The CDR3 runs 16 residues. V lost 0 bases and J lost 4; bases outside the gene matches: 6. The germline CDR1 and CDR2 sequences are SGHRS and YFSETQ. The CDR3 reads CASSLVAGGSYNEQFF. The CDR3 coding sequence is TGCGCCAGCAGCTTGGTGGCGGGAGGTTCATACAATGAGCAGTTCTTC.

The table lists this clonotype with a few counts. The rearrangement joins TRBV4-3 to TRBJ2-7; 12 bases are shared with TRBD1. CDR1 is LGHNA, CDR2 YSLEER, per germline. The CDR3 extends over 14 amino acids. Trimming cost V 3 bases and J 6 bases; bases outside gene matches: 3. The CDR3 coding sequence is TGCGCCAGCAGCCAGGGGACAGGGGGCATCGAGCAGTACTTC. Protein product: CASSQGTGGIEQYF.

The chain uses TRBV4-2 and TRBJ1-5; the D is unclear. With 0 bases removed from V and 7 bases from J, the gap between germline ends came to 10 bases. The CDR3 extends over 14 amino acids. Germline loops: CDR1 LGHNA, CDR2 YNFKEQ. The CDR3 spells CASSQEKSRQPQHF. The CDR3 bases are TGTGCCAGCAGCCAAGAAAAATCGCGCCAGCCCCAGCATTTT.